A selection of T cell receptor beta chains follows, all from one sample in a study of CD8 T cells in ankylosing spondylitis. TCRdb reanalysed the 5' RACE reads using MiXCR and keeps one entry per CDR3 protein. The table lists roughly 220,000 distinct CDR3 sequences, over 9.5% of them singletons, with around a fifth in the top ten. The sequencing input was blood, either unsorted or a sorted T cell fraction (not recorded which). All receptors come from a male donor with ankylosing spondylitis or in good health (not recorded which). CDR3s include the opening cysteine and the closing phenylalanine or tryptophan. Fields, in order: J gene, D gene, CDR3 length, clone size, V gene, CDR3 protein, CDR3 DNA. The D gene is left open where the match is weak. Expanded clones are given a class, and other clones once, few, many or no size at all.

TRBJ1-6 NA 15 many TRBV20-1 CSARDHRGVSSPLHF TGCAGTGCTAGAGACCACCGGGGAGTGAGCTCACCCCTCCACTTT
TRBJ2-7 TRBD2 15 NA TRBV3-1 CASSFLAGHSYEQYF TGTGCCAGCTCCTTTTTAGCGGGGCACTCCTACGAGCAGTACTTC
TRBJ2-2 NA 15 many TRBV7-2 CASSFLRGNTGELFF TGTGCCAGCAGCTTTTTAAGGGGGAACACCGGGGAGCTGTTTTTT
TRBJ2-1 TRBD2 20 few TRBV12-3/TRBV12-4 CASSLEGVSGGPSSYNEQFF TGTGCCAGCAGTTTAGAGGGGGTAAGCGGGGGACCTAGCTCCTACAATGAGCAGTTCTTC
TRBJ1-2 TRBD1 16 NA TRBV20-1 CSASPGDRGRGYGYTF TGCAGTGCTAGTCCCGGTGACAGGGGGCGCGGCTATGGCTACACCTTC
TRBJ1-1 NA 14 many TRBV5-1 CASSTQSGNTEAFF TGCGCCAGCAGCACGCAATCCGGGAACACTGAAGCTTTCTTT
TRBJ2-5 TRBD2 15 many TRBV5-1 CASSLESSGQETQYF TGCGCCAGCAGCTTGGAGTCTAGCGGACAAGAGACCCAGTACTTC
TRBJ2-3 NA 14 NA TRBV11-3 CASSSRTITDTQYF TGTGCCAGCAGCTCCCGGACTATCACAGATACGCAGTATTTT
TRBJ2-7 NA 17 few TRBV14 CASSQDEAGALRYEQYF TGTGCCAGCAGCCAAGATGAGGCAGGCGCTCTTCGGTACGAGCAGTACTTC
TRBJ1-5 NA 15 few TRBV5-1 CASSLGLSSNQPQHF TGCGCCAGCAGCTTGGGATTGAGTAGCAATCAGCCCCAGCATTTT
TRBJ1-2 TRBD1 14 many TRBV27 CASSPRQGGYGYTF TGTGCCAGCAGTCCCCGACAGGGGGGCTATGGCTACACCTTC
TRBJ2-2 TRBD2 17 NA TRBV6-5 CASSYEASGGNTGELFF TGTGCCAGCAGTTACGAGGCTAGCGGGGGGAACACCGGGGAGCTGTTTTTT
TRBJ2-7 NA 14 many TRBV5-6 CASSRVVPKSREYF TGTGCCAGCAGCAGGGTTGTCCCTAAGTCGAGGGAGTACTTC
TRBJ2-7 NA 10 many TRBV20-1 CSAARYEQYF TGCAGTGCGGCCCGCTACGAGCAGTACTTC
TRBJ2-1 TRBD1 16 many TRBV7-2 CASSPDRGGRGNEQFF TGTGCCAGCAGCCCCGACAGGGGAGGAAGGGGCAATGAGCAGTTCTTC
TRBJ2-7 TRBD2 21 NA TRBV3-1 CASSHPLTPGLAGSSSYEQYF TGTGCCAGCAGCCACCCACTGACCCCGGGACTAGCGGGCTCGAGCTCCTACGAGCAGTACTTC
TRBJ2-1 TRBD2 16 many TRBV4-2 CASSQGPGLGYNEQFF TGTGCCAGCAGCCAAGGGCCGGGACTAGGGTACAATGAGCAGTTCTTC
TRBJ2-1 TRBD1 17 many TRBV5-1 CASSPIKTRDREDEQFF TGCGCCAGCAGCCCAATTAAAACCCGGGACAGGGAGGATGAGCAGTTCTTC
TRBJ2-6 NA 17 many TRBV6-2/TRBV6-3 CASSVHTQRSGANVLTF TGTGCCAGCAGTGTACATACTCAGCGCTCTGGGGCCAACGTCCTGACTTTC
TRBJ1-1 NA 15 many TRBV12-3/TRBV12-4 CASSLVGGRRTEAFF TGTGCCAGCAGTTTAGTAGGGGGGCGAAGGACTGAAGCTTTCTTT
TRBJ2-5 TRBD2 16 few TRBV12-3/TRBV12-4 CASSLTAAGPGETQYF TGTGCCAGCAGCTTAACAGCAGCGGGGCCGGGGGAGACCCAGTACTTC
TRBJ2-7 NA 16 few TRBV11-3 CASSYEGGSGPHEQYF TGTGCCAGCAGCTATGAGGGTGGTTCAGGACCTCACGAGCAGTACTTC
TRBJ1-5 NA 16 few TRBV2 CASSPTQVYSNQPQHF TGTGCCAGCAGCCCAACGCAGGTGTATAGCAATCAGCCCCAGCATTTT
TRBJ1-2 TRBD1 14 many TRBV7-2 CASSWIGGDYGYTF TGTGCCAGCAGCTGGATAGGGGGCGACTATGGCTACACCTTC
TRBJ2-5 NA 14 NA TRBV2 CASRREEYQETQYF TGTGCCAGCCGTAGGGAGGAGTACCAAGAGACCCAGTACTTC
TRBJ2-2 NA 17 many TRBV12-3/TRBV12-4 CASSPEGRTDYTGELFF TGTGCCAGCAGTCCAGAGGGACGGACAGATTACACCGGGGAGCTGTTTTTT
TRBJ2-7 TRBD2 15 few TRBV6-5 CASSSSGGASYEQYF TGTGCCAGCAGTTCCTCGGGGGGGGCTTCCTACGAGCAGTACTTC
TRBJ2-1 NA 15 many TRBV5-1 CASSLEGAAYNEQFF TGCGCCAGCAGCTTGGAAGGAGCGGCCTACAATGAGCAGTTCTTC
TRBJ2-1 NA 15 many TRBV28 CASSPYKTSYNEQFF TGTGCCAGCAGTCCCTACAAAACCTCCTACAATGAGCAGTTCTTC
TRBJ2-5 NA 17 NA TRBV10-3 CAISESLGTRGEETQYF TGTGCCATCAGTGAGTCACTTGGGACTCGCGGCGAGGAGACCCAGTACTTC
TRBJ1-1 NA 11 many TRBV29-1 CSAFRDTEAFF TGCAGCGCGTTCCGGGACACCGAAGCTTTCTTT
TRBJ1-2 TRBD1 12 NA TRBV20-1 CSAGQGQNGYTF TGCAGTGCTGGACAGGGACAGAATGGCTACACCTTC
TRBJ2-1 NA 16 few TRBV11-3 CASSLGAGGIGNEQFF TGTGCCAGCAGCTTAGGTGCCGGGGGAATCGGTAATGAGCAGTTCTTC
TRBJ2-1 TRBD2 16 many TRBV20-1 CSARAPSGGHYNEQFF TGCAGTGCTAGAGCGCCTAGCGGGGGGCACTACAATGAGCAGTTCTTC
TRBJ2-7 TRBD2 15 many TRBV24-1 CATSDSQTSEDEQYF TGTGCCACCAGTGATTCACAGACTAGCGAGGACGAGCAGTACTTC
TRBJ1-6 TRBD1 14 many TRBV10-3 CAISAQGEGSPLHF TGTGCCATCAGTGCCCAGGGGGAAGGTTCACCCCTCCACTTT
TRBJ1-4 TRBD1 14 many TRBV5-5 CASSRTGGDEKLFF TGTGCCAGCAGCCGGACAGGGGGGGATGAAAAACTGTTTTTT
TRBJ2-5 NA 14 few TRBV24-1 CATGDAEGQETQYF TGTGCCACCGGGGATGCTGAGGGGCAAGAGACCCAGTACTTC
TRBJ2-5 NA 14 many TRBV20-1 CSASKSTDQETQYF TGCAGTGCTAGTAAGTCAACGGACCAAGAGACCCAGTACTTC
TRBJ2-5 NA 14 many TRBV15 CATSREAGQETQYF TGTGCCACCAGCAGAGAAGCTGGCCAAGAGACCCAGTACTTC
TRBJ1-4 NA 14 few TRBV2 CASKGGMANEKLFF TGTGCCAGCAAGGGGGGGATGGCTAATGAAAAACTGTTTTTT
TRBJ2-3 NA 14 many TRBV20-1 CSASDTRGLDTQYF TGCAGTGCTAGCGATACACGGGGTTTGGATACGCAGTATTTT
TRBJ2-1 TRBD1 17 many TRBV20-1 CSARDDRQGRIYNEQFF TGCAGTGCTAGAGATGACAGACAGGGACGTATCTACAATGAGCAGTTCTTC
TRBJ2-1 TRBD1 13 many TRBV27 CASRTGVYNEQFF TGTGCCAGCAGGACAGGGGTTTACAATGAGCAGTTCTTC
TRBJ2-1 NA 13 many TRBV11-3 CASSPNRAHEQFF TGTGCCAGCAGTCCTAACAGGGCCCATGAGCAGTTCTTC
TRBJ2-6 NA 16 NA TRBV7-2 CASSLDGGSGANVLTF TGTGCCAGCAGCTTAGACGGGGGCTCTGGGGCCAACGTCCTGACTTTC
TRBJ2-1 TRBD1 16 NA TRBV12-3/TRBV12-4 CASSSASGTGGNEQFF TGTGCCAGCAGTTCCGCTAGTGGGACAGGGGGGAATGAGCAGTTCTTC
TRBJ2-7 NA 10 many TRBV12-3/TRBV12-4 CASSYYEQYF TGTGCCAGCAGCTACTACGAGCAGTACTTC
TRBJ1-4 NA 15 many TRBV28 CASSFQGATNEKLFF TGTGCCAGCAGTTTTCAGGGCGCAACTAATGAAAAACTGTTTTTT
TRBJ1-6 TRBD1 16 NA TRBV4-2 CASSQEGDRGNSPLHF TGTGCCAGCAGCCAAGAAGGGGACAGGGGGAATTCACCCCTCCACTTT
TRBJ1-4 TRBD1 14 few TRBV7-9 CASSSRQGNEKLFF TGTGCCAGCAGCTCTCGACAGGGGAATGAAAAACTGTTTTTT
TRBJ2-5 NA 15 NA TRBV11-2 CASSLVSSPQETQYF TGTGCCAGCAGCTTAGTGAGTTCTCCCCAAGAGACCCAGTACTTC
TRBJ1-6 NA 14 many TRBV12-3/TRBV12-4 CASSFHEGLRALHF TGTGCCAGCAGCTTCCATGAGGGTCTTAGGGCCCTCCACTTT
TRBJ2-7 TRBD2 11 NA TRBV29-1 CSGGTSDEQYF TGCAGCGGCGGGACTAGTGACGAGCAGTACTTC
TRBJ2-1 TRBD2 14 many TRBV7-9 CASSPLSTSGAEFF TGTGCCAGCAGCCCTCTCTCGACTAGCGGGGCTGAGTTCTTC